This entry lists 8 T cell receptor beta chains sequenced from one sample in a study of blood T cell repertoires in COVID-19. Assay: immunoSEQ multiplex PCR; the TCRdb copy retains only in-frame clones and omits some. The table records tens of thousands of clones, 84% of them present only once. The material sequenced was peripheral blood. These receptors came from a human donor in a cohort sampled during active COVID-19.

This clone has only a few counts. V is TRBV3-1 (or the pseudogene TRBV3-2) and J is TRBJ2-7, with D perhaps matching TRBD1 (7 bases). Trimming took 4 bases from V and 2 from J, leaving 12 bases between them. Germline V gene data show CDR1 as LGHDT and CDR2 as YNNKEL (reference sequence). The CDR3 runs 14 residues. The CDR3 DNA is TGTGCCAGCAGCCCCCAGGGGGGAGCCTACGAGCAGTACTTC. Translation gives CASSPQGGAYEQYF.

The gene calls are TRBV11-2 and TRBJ2-3; perhaps TRBD1 as D (5 bases). V lost 6 bases to trimming and J lost 4 bases, with 14 bases between them. CDR3 length equals 14 residues. Germline values: CDR1 SGHAT, CDR2 FQNNGV. As DNA, the CDR3 is TGTGCCAGCAGAGGGGCCCCAAGGGCAGATACGCAGTATTTT. Amino acid sequence: CASRGAPRADTQYF.

The chain couples TRBV5-1 to TRBJ2-3; weak D call: TRBD2 (6 bases). Trimming took off 0 bases at V and 2 bases at J, with 16 bases between the two ends. The germline gives CDR1 SGHRS, CDR2 YFSETQ. There are 17 residues in the CDR3. The chain's CDR3 is CASSLGIAELSTDTQYF. In nucleotides, the CDR3 is TGCGCCAGCAGCTTGGGGATAGCGGAGCTCTCCACAGATACGCAGTATTTT. Variable domain in full (rest from reference TRBV5-1 and TRBJ2-3): KAGVTQTPRYLIKTRGQQVTLSCSPISGHRSVSWYQQTPGQGLQFLFEYFSETQRNKGNFPGRFSGRQFSNSRSEMNVSTLELGDSALYLCASSLGIAELSTDTQYFGPGTRLTVL.

This clone has more than one count but fewer than ten. The rearrangement links TRBV2 to TRBJ1-5, with 7 bases identical to TRBD1. This CDR3 has 15 amino acids. The germline V gene has CDR1 SNHLY and CDR2 FYNNEI. The ends lost 6 bases at V and 1 base at J; junction bases unmatched: 6. In nucleotides, the CDR3 is TGTGCCAGCAGCCTCAGGGGGTTGAGCAATCAGCCCCAGCATTTT. It yields the protein CASSLRGLSNQPQHF.

This clone was detected only a few times. The genes are TRBV5-4 and TRBJ1-1, with 8 bases matching TRBD1. This CDR3 is 15 amino acids long. Looked up from germline, CDR1 is SGHNT and CDR2 is YYREEE (reference sequence). The V gene end was trimmed by 4 bases and the J gene end by 3 bases; junction bases not matched to a gene: 8. CDR3 sequence: CASSPNRDRHTEAFF. CDR3 in DNA: TGTGCCAGCAGCCCGAACCGGGACAGGCACACTGAAGCTTTCTTT.

The chain links TRBV5-1 to TRBJ2-7; D gene unclear. The length of the CDR3 is 14 residues. Trimming removed 0 bases at V and 0 bases at J, with 7 bases between. Germline lookup yields CDR1 SGHRS and CDR2 YFSETQ. The CDR3 DNA reads TGCGCCAGCAGCTTGGCCCTAAGCTCCTACGAGCAGTACTTC. Translation: CASSLALSSYEQYF.

This chain joins TRBV3-1 (or the pseudogene TRBV3-2) and TRBJ2-3; D might be TRBD2 (6 bases). The germline gives CDR1 LGHDT, CDR2 YNNKEL (reference sequence). Trimming removed 1 base from V and 2 bases from J, with 13 bases in between. The CDR3 has 16 residues. In DNA form, the CDR3 reads TGTGCCAGCAGCCAAGGGGGGGTCGGCAACACAGATACGCAGTATTTT. Encoded protein: CASSQGGVGNTDTQYF.

The rearrangement uses TRBV29-1 and TRBJ2-7; D is possibly TRBD2 (6 bases). The V gene's germline CDR1 is SQVTM and CDR2 ANQGSEA. The CDR3 covers 12 residues. V gave up 6 bases and J gave up 4 bases, with 13 bases separating them. The CDR3: CSVTSGTYEQYF. CDR3 sequence (DNA): TGCAGCGTCACCTCGGGGACTTACGAGCAGTACTTC.